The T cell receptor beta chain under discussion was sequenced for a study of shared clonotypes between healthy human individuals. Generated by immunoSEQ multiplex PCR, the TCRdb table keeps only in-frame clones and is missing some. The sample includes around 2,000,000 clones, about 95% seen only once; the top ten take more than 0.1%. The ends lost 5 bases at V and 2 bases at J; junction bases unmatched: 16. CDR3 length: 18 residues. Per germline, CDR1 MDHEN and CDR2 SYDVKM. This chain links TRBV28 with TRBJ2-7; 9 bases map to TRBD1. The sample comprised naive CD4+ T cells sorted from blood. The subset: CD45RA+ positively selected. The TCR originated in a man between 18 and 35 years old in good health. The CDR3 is CASSAPGTGYPAAYEQYF. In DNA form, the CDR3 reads TGTGCCAGCAGTGCCCCCGGGACAGGGTATCCGGCGGCCTACGAGCAGTACTTC. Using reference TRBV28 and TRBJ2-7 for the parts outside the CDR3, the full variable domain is DVKVTQSSRYLVKRTGEKVFLECVQDMDHENMFWYRQDPGLGLRLIYFSYDVKMKEKGDIPEGYSVSREKKERFSLILESASTNQTSMYLCASSAPGTGYPAAYEQYFGPGTRLTVT.